This T cell receptor beta chain came from a study of blood T cell repertoires in COVID-19. Study overall: From T cells, B-cell-depleted T cells, or PBMCs came the material, which was cDNA or gDNA.

Living in 24 US areas, the participants were between roughly 18 and 90 years of age. Participant-given clinical history determined each cohort assignment. Either two negative PCRs, clearance, or symptom resolution qualified Cohort 3 donors as recovered. V lost 2 bases, J lost 0 bases, and 4 bases lay in between. Germline loops: CDR1 KGHSH, CDR2 LQKENI. This CDR3 region has 13 residues. Using immunoSEQ multiplex PCR, the repertoire was profiled, and TCRdb retains in-frame clones only, with some absent. The table shows hundreds of thousands of clones, with around 84% occurring only once. The sequence came from a man younger than 45 who had recovered from COVID-19. Sequencing was performed on PBMCs or T cells enriched from blood (not recorded which). The J gene is TRBJ2-5, the V gene TRBV18; D is undetermined. The CDR3: CASSPSYQETQYF. In nucleotides, the CDR3 is TGTGCCAGCTCACCATCATACCAAGAGACCCAGTACTTC.